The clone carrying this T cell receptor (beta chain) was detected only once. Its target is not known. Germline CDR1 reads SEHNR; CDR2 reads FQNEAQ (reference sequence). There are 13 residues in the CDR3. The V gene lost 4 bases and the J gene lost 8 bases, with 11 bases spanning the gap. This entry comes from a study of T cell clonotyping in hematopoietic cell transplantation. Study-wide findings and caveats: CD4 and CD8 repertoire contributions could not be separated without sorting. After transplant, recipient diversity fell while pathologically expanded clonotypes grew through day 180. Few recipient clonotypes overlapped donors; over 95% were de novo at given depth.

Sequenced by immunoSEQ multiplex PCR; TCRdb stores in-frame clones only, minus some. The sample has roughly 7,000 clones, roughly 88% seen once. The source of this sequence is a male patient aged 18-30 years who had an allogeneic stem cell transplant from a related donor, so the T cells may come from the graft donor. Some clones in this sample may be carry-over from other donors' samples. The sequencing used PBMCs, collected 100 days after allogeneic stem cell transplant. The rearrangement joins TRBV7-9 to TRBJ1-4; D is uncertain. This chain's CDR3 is CASSSRTGEKLFF. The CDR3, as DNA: TGTGCCAGCAGCTCTCGTACCGGGGAAAAACTGTTTTTT.